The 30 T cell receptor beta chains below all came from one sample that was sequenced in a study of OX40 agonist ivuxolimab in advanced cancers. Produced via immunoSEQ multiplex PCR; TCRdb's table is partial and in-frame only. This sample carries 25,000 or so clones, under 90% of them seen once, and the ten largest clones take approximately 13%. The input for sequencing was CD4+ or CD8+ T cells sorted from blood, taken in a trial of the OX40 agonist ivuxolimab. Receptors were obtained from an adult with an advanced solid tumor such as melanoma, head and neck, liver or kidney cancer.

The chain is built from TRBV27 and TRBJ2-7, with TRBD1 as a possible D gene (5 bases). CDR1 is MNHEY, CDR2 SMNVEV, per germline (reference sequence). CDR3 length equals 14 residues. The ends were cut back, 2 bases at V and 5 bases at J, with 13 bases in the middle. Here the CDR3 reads CASSLLGALDEQYF. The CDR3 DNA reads TGTGCCAGCAGTTTACTAGGGGCCCTCGACGAGCAGTACTTC.

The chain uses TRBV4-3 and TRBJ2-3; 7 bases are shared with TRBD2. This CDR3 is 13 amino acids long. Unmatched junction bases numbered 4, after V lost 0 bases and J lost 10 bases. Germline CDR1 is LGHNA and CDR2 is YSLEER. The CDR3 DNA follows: TGCGCCAGCAGCCAAGATCGGGGGGAGTCGCAGTATTTT. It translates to CASSQDRGESQYF.

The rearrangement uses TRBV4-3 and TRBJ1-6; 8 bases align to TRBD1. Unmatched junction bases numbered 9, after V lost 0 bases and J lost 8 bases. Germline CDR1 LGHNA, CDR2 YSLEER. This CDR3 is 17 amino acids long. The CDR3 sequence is CASSQEPPTGVDSPLHF. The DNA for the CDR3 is TGCGCCAGCAGCCAAGAACCCCCGACAGGGGTCGATTCACCCCTCCACTTT.

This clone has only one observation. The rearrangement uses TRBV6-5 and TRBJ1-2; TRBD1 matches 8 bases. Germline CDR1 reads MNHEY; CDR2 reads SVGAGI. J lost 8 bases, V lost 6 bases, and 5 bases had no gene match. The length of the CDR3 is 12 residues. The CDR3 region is CASSRTGFGYTF. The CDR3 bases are TGTGCCAGCAGCCGGACAGGGTTCGGCTACACCTTC.

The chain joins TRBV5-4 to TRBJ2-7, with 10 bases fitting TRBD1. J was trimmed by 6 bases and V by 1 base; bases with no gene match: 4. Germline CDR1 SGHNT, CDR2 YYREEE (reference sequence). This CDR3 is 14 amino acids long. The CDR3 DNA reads TGTGCCAGCAGCTTGCGACAGGGGGCGGGCGAGCAGTACTTC. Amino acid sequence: CASSLRQGAGEQYF.

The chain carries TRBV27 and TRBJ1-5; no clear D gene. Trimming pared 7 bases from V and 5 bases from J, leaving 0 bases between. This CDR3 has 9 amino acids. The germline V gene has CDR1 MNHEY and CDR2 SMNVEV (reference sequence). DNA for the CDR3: TGTGCCAGCAATCAGCCCCAGCATTTT. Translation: CASNQPQHF.

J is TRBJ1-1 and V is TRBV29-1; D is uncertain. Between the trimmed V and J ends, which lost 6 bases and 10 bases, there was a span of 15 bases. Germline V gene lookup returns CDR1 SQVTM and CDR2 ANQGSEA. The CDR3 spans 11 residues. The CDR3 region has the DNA TGCAGCGTGGTGGACGTTTGGGTAGCTTTCTTT. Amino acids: CSVVDVWVAFF.

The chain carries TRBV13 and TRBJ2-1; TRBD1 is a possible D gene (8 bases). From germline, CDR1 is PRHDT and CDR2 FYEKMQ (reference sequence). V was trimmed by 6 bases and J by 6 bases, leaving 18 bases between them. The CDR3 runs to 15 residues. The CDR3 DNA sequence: TGTGCCAGCAGTTCGGACAGGGACTATAGCAATGAGCAGTTCTTC. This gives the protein CASSSDRDYSNEQFF.

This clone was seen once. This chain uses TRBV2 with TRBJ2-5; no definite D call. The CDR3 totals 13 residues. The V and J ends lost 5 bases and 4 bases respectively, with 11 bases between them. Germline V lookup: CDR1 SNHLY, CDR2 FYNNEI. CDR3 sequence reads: CASSSVGRETQYF. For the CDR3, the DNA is TGTGCCAGCAGTAGTGTGGGCAGAGAGACCCAGTACTTC.

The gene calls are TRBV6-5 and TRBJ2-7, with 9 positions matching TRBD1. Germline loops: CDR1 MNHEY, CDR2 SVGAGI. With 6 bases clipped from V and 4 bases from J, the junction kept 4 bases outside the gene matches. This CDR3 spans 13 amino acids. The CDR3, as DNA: TGTGCCAGCAGCACCGGGACAGGGTACGAGCAGTACTTC. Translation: CASSTGTGYEQYF.

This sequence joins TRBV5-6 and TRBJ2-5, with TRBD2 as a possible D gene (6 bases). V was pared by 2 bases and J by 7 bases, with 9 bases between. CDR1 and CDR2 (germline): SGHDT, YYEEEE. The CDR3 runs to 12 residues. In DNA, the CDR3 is TGTGCCAGCAGCTTTGGGGGGTTGACCCAGTACTTC. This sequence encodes CASSFGGLTQYF.

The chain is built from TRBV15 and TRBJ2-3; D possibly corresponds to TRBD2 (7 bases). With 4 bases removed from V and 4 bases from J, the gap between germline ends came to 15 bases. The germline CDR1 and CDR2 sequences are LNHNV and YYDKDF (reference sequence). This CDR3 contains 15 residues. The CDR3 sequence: CATSNLGGGPDTQYF. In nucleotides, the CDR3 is TGTGCCACCAGCAACTTGGGGGGGGGCCCAGATACGCAGTATTTT.

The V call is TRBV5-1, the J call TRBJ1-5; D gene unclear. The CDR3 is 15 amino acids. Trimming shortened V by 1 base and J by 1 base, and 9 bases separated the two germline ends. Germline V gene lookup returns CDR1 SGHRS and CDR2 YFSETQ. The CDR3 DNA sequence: TGCGCCAGCAGCTTGTGGGCGGGCAGCAATCAGCCCCAGCATTTT. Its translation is CASSLWAGSNQPQHF. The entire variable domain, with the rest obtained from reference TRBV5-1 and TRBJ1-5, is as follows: KAGVTQTPRYLIKTRGQQVTLSCSPISGHRSVSWYQQTPGQGLQFLFEYFSETQRNKGNFPGRFSGRQFSNSRSEMNVSTLELGDSALYLCASSLWAGSNQPQHFGDGTRLSIL.

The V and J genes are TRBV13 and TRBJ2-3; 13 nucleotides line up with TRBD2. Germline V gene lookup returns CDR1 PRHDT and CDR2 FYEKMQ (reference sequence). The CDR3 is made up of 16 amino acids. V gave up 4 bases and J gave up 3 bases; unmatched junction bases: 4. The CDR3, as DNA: TGTGCCAGCAGCTCTACTAGCGGGGGGGAAACAGATACGCAGTATTTT. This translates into CASSSTSGGETDTQYF. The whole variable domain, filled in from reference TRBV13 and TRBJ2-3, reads AAGVIQSPRHLIKEKRETATLKCYPIPRHDTVYWYQQGPGQDPQFLISFYEKMQSDKGSIPDRFSAQQFSDYHSELNMSSLELGDSALYFCASSSTSGGETDTQYFGPGTRLTVL.

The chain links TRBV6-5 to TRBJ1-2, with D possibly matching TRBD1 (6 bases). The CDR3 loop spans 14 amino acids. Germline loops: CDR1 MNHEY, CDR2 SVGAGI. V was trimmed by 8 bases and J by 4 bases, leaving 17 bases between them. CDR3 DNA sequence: TGTGCCAGCCTAGGGGGGACGCCTAGCTATGGCTACACCTTC. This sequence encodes CASLGGTPSYGYTF.

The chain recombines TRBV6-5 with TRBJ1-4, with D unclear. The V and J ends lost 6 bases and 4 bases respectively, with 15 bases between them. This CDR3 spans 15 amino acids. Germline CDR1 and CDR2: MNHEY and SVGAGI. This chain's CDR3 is CASSLSMARNEKLFF. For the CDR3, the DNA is TGTGCCAGCAGCCTAAGTATGGCCCGTAATGAAAAACTGTTTTTT.

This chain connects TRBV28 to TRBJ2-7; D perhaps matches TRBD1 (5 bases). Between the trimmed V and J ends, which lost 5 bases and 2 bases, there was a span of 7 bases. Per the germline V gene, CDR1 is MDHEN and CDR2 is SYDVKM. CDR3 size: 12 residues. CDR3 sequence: CASSHRTYEQYF. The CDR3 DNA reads TGTGCCAGCAGTCACAGGACCTACGAGCAGTACTTC.

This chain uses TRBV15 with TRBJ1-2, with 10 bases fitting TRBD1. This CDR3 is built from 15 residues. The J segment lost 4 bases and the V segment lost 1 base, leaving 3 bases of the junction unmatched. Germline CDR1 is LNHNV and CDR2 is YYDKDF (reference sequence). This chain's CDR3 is CATSRVGTGAYGYTF. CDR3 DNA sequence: TGTGCCACCAGCAGAGTCGGGACAGGGGCCTATGGCTACACCTTC.

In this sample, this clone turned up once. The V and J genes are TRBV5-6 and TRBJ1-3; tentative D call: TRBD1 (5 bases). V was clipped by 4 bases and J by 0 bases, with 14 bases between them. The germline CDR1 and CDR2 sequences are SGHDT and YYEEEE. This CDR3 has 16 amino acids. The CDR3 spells CASSLLDSFSGNTIYF. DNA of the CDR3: TGTGCCAGCAGCCTACTCGACAGTTTCTCTGGAAACACCATATATTTT.

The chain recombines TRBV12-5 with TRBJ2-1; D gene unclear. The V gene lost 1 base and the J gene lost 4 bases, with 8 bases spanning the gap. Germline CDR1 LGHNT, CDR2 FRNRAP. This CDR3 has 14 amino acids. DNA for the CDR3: TGTGCTAGTGGTTTGGGGACGGTATACAATGAGCAGTTCTTC. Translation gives CASGLGTVYNEQFF.

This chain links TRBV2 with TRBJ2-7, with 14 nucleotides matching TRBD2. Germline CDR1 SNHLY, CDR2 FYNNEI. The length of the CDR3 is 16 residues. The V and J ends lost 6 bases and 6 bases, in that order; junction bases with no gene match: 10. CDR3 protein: CASSRGTSGGRSEQYF. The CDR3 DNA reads TGTGCCAGCAGCCGGGGGACTAGCGGGGGAAGGAGCGAGCAGTACTTC.

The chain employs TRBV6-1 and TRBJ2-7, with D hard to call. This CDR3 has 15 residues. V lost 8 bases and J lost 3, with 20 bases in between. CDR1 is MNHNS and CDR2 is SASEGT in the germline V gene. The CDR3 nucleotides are TGTGCCAGCGTCTTGGGGTCCGGTGGGTTCTACGAGCAGTACTTC. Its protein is CASVLGSGGFYEQYF.

CDR3 sequence (DNA): TGTGCCAGCAGTTTCACAGGGGCTGGAAACACCATATATTTT. As protein: CASSFTGAGNTIYF. The V call is TRBV27, the J call TRBJ1-3; 7 positions agree with TRBD1. The V gene end was trimmed by 3 bases and the J gene end by 2 bases; junction bases not matched to a gene: 1. In germline, CDR1 is MNHEY, CDR2 SMNVEV (reference sequence). The CDR3 extends over 14 amino acids.

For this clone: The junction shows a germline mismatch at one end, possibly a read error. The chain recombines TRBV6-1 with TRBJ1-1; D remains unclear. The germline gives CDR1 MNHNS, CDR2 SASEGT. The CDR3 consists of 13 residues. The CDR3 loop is CASNRGGDTEAFF. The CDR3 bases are TGTGCCAGCAATCGGGGTGGCGACACGGAAGCTTTCTTT.

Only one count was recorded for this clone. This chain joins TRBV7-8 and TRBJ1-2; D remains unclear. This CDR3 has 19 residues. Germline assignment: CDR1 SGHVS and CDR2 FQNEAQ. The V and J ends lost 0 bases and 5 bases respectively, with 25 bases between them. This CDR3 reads CASSLAEGAFPASAYGYTF. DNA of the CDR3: TGTGCCAGCAGCTTAGCTGAGGGCGCATTCCCTGCCTCTGCATATGGCTACACCTTC.

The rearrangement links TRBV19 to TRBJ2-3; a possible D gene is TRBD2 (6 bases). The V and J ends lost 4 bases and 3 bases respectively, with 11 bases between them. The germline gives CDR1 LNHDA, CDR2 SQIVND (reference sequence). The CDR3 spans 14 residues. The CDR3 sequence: CASSTDGGTDTQYF. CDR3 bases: TGTGCCAGTAGTACTGACGGGGGAACAGATACGCAGTATTTT.

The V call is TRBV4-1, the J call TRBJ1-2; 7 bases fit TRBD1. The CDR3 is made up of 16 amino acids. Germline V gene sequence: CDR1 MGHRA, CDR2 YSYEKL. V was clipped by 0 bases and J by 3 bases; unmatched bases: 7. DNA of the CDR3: TGCGCCAGCAGCCAAGAACCGGGACAGTTGGACTATGGCTACACCTTC. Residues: CASSQEPGQLDYGYTF.

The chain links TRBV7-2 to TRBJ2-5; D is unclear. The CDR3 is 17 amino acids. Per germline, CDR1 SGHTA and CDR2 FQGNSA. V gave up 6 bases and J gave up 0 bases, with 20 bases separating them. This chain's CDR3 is CASRPPEVGIDQETQYF. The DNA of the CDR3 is TGTGCCAGCAGGCCCCCGGAAGTGGGCATCGACCAAGAGACCCAGTACTTC.

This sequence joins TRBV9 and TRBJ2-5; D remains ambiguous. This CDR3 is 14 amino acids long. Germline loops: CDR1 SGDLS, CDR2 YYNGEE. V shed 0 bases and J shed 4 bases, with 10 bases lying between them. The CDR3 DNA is TGTGCCAGCAGCGTAGCGGATAGCCGAGAGACCCAGTACTTC. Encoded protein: CASSVADSRETQYF.

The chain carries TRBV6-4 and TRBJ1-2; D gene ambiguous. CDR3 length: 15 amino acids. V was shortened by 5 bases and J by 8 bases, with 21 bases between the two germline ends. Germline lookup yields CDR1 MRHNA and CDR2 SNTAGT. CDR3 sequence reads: CASSPRPIPLGGYTF. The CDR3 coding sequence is TGTGCCAGCAGTCCCCGTCCGATTCCCCTGGGAGGCTACACCTTC.